These 3 T cell receptor beta chains originate from one sample sequenced in a study of neoadjuvant anti-PD-1 for oral cavity cancer. Regarding time point: after neoadjuvant nivolumab, at surgical resection. The protocol was immunoSEQ multiplex PCR, while the TCRdb copy is restricted to in-frame clones and leaves out a portion. The repertoire holds roughly 68,000 clones, with 86% as singletons. Material: PBMCs, obtained after nivolumab (anti-PD-1) treatment. All receptors derive from a person between 35 and 79 years old with oral cavity squamous cell carcinoma.

The V and J genes are TRBV4-1 and TRBJ2-1, with D perhaps TRBD2 (7 bases). V lost 4 bases to trimming and J lost 8 bases, with 21 bases between them. The CDR3 runs to 16 residues. Germline V gives CDR1 MGHRA, CDR2 YSYEKL. CDR3: CASSPKRGAPRDEQFF. As DNA, the CDR3 is TGCGCCAGCAGCCCGAAACGGGGGGCCCCCAGAGATGAGCAGTTCTTC.

The chain links TRBV18 to TRBJ1-2; no definite D call. The CDR3 extends over 13 amino acids. Germline-derived CDR1 and CDR2 are KGHSH and LQKENI. V lost 6 bases and J 7 bases, leaving 15 bases between the germline ends. CDR3 bases: TGTGCCAGCTCGCCCGACGGCGGGGTTGGCTACACCTTC. Encoded protein: CASSPDGGVGYTF.

The chain couples TRBV4-1 to TRBJ1-1; no clear D gene. This CDR3 has 16 residues. The V end was cut by 1 base, the J end by 0 bases, with 12 bases between. In germline, CDR1 is MGHRA, CDR2 YSYEKL. The CDR3 sequence is CASSQGFASMNTEAFF. In DNA form, the CDR3 reads TGCGCCAGCAGCCAAGGGTTTGCCAGCATGAACACTGAAGCTTTCTTT.